The clone carrying this T cell receptor (beta chain) was seen many times. This specimen comes from a study of T cell repertoires in cytomegalovirus infection. The CDR3 runs to 14 residues. Trimming took off 5 bases at V and 2 bases at J, with 12 bases between the two ends. Germline V gene data show CDR1 as SEHNR and CDR2 as FQNEAQ (reference sequence). TCRdb re-called the reads through MiXCR, storing one row per CDR3 protein. The sample holds nearly 650,000 distinct CDR3 sequences, less than 25% seen once. The sequence was obtained from a human donor in good health (CMV status not recorded). Some clones in this sample may be carry-over from other donors' samples. What was sequenced was CD8+ T cells from PBMCs. This chain links TRBV7-9 with TRBJ1-1; D gene uncertain. DNA of the CDR3: TGTGCCAGCAGCCCGGCTGGACTTAACACTGAAGCTTTCTTT. Translating it yields CASSPAGLNTEAFF. Based on the CDR3 plus reference TRBV7-9 and TRBJ1-1, the full variable domain is DTGVSQNPRHKITKRGQNVTFRCDPISEHNRLYWYRQTLGQGPEFLTYFQNEAQLEKSRLLSDRFSAERPKGSFSTLEIQRTEQGDSAMYLCASSPAGLNTEAFFGQGTRLTVV.